Listed here are 28 T cell receptor beta chains from one sample, sequenced in a study of graft-versus-host responses after intestinal transplantation. The antigens for these receptors are not known. The data were produced by immunoSEQ multiplex PCR, yet TCRdb's version contains in-frame clones alone and is incomplete. Altogether about 120,000 clones are present, about 95% being singletons, with the ten largest covering under 3.5%. This sample comprised unstimulated CD8+ T cells sorted from spleen or lymph node cells, obtained before intestinal transplant. The receptors stem from a human donor who received an intestinal transplant.

V and J are TRBV10-3 and TRBJ2-1; no definite D call. V was clipped by 6 bases and J by 0 bases, with 18 bases between them. CDR3 size: 17 residues. The germline gives CDR1 ENHRY, CDR2 SYGVKD. Written as DNA, the CDR3 is TGTGCCATCAGGGGCGGCGAAGGAACGGGCTCCTACAATGAGCAGTTCTTC. Translating gives CAIRGGEGTGSYNEQFF.

This clone showed up just a few times. This chain uses TRBV21-1 with TRBJ1-5; the table calls TRBD1, which could not be checked here. TRBV21-1 is a known pseudogene. This CDR3 region has 12 residues. The CDR3 nucleotides read TGTGCCAGCAGTCAATTCAATCAGCCCCAGCATTTT. It is translated as CASSQFNQPQHF.

The V gene is TRBV6-5, the J gene TRBJ2-5; no definite D call. Trimming cost V 2 bases and J 0 bases, with 4 bases left between them. The CDR3 totals 13 residues. CDR1 is MNHEY, CDR2 SVGAGI, per germline. Here the CDR3 reads CASSYGHQETQYF. The DNA of the CDR3 is TGTGCCAGCAGTTACGGGCACCAAGAGACCCAGTACTTC.

The gene calls are TRBV5-6 and TRBJ1-1; D gene ambiguous. The V gene's germline CDR1 is SGHDT and CDR2 YYEEEE. The V end was cut by 4 bases, the J end by 3 bases, with 7 bases between. The CDR3 is made up of 12 amino acids. The CDR3 protein is CASSPTDTEAFF. Here the CDR3 DNA reads TGTGCCAGCAGCCCTACAGACACTGAAGCTTTCTTT.

The chain is built from TRBV4-1 and TRBJ2-1; TRBD2 aligns across 7 bases. The CDR3 runs to 18 residues. J gave up 0 bases and V 2 bases, and 10 bases lay outside the gene matches. CDR1 is MGHRA, CDR2 YSYEKL, per germline. DNA of the CDR3: TGCGCCAGCAGCCAATTATCGCTAGCGGAGAGCTCCTACAATGAGCAGTTCTTC. Protein sequence: CASSQLSLAESSYNEQFF.

This chain joins TRBV13 and TRBJ2-7; tentative D call: TRBD2 (7 bases). The V end was cut by 5 bases, the J end by 5 bases, with 28 bases between. The CDR3 has 18 residues. Germline CDR1 and CDR2: PRHDT and FYEKMQ (reference sequence). CDR3 coding DNA: TGTGCCAGCAGCCCGGTCAGAAGCGAGAGGGAGGGGGGAGACGAGCAGTACTTC. Translation gives CASSPVRSEREGGDEQYF.

This sequence joins TRBV9 and TRBJ2-1; D might be TRBD2 (6 bases). This CDR3 region has 14 residues. V lost 4 bases and J lost 6, with 14 bases in between. CDR1 is SGDLS and CDR2 is YYNGEE in the germline V gene. CDR3 in amino acids: CASSQGTGRNEQFF. CDR3 DNA sequence: TGTGCCAGCAGCCAAGGGACTGGACGCAATGAGCAGTTCTTC.

V and J are TRBV5-8 and TRBJ2-7; 7 positions agree with TRBD1. Germline lookup yields CDR1 SGHTS and CDR2 YDEGEE. The V gene end was trimmed by 0 bases and the J gene end by 0 bases; junction bases not matched to a gene: 9. This CDR3 is built from 17 residues. DNA of the CDR3: TGTGCCAGCAGCTTGGCCCTTTGGGACAGAGACTCCTACGAGCAGTACTTC. Residues: CASSLALWDRDSYEQYF.

J is TRBJ2-7 and V is TRBV14; D is uncertain. CDR3 size: 11 residues. Germline CDR1 is SGHDN and CDR2 is FVKESK. Trimming stripped 3 bases from V and 3 bases from J, with 3 bases between. The CDR3 reads CASSHGYEQYF. For the CDR3, the DNA is TGTGCCAGCAGCCACGGCTACGAGCAGTACTTC.

V usage is TRBV6-1 and J usage is TRBJ2-2; D is possibly TRBD2 (6 bases). CDR3 length: 14 residues. CDR1 and CDR2 from the germline V gene are MNHNS and SASEGT. V was cut by 4 bases and J by 5 bases, with 11 bases left in between. The DNA of the CDR3 is TGTGCCAGCAGTGTGTATGGGGGGACCGGGGAGCTGTTTTTT. It translates to CASSVYGGTGELFF.

This CDR3 reads CASSDYTDTQYF. In nucleotides, the CDR3 is TGTGCCAGCAGCGACTACACAGATACGCAGTATTTT. V and J are TRBV9 and TRBJ2-3; no reliable D call. V dropped 3 bases and J dropped 2 bases, with 4 bases sitting between them. Germline assignment: CDR1 SGDLS and CDR2 YYNGEE. The CDR3 loop spans 12 amino acids.

The V and J genes are TRBV27 and TRBJ2-3, with TRBD2 matching 9 bases. Trimming took 3 bases from V and 2 from J; bases not matched to a gene: 12. In germline, CDR1 is MNHEY, CDR2 SMNVEV (reference sequence). The length of the CDR3 is 18 residues. CDR3 DNA: TGTGCCAGCAGTTTTGAGCGGGAGGTGGATTCGACCACAGATACGCAGTATTTT. Translated, it gives CASSFEREVDSTTDTQYF.

The CDR3 bases are TGTGCCAGCAGTTTCATCGATGAGCAGTTCTTC. Its translation: CASSFIDEQFF. The J gene is TRBJ2-1, the V gene TRBV27; the D is unclear. Trimming took 3 bases from V and 8 from J, leaving 5 bases between them. CDR1 MNHEY and CDR2 SMNVEV come from the germline V gene (reference sequence). The length of the CDR3 is 11 residues.

The rearrangement links TRBV7-8 to TRBJ2-5; tentatively, D is TRBD2 (5 bases). The last part of the DNA fits TRBJ2-7 better; the J call may be wrong. Per the germline V gene, CDR1 is SGHVS and CDR2 is FQNEAQ. The CDR3 loop spans 16 amino acids. Here the CDR3 reads CASSLGPSGPSYEQYF. The CDR3 DNA reads as TGTGCCAGCAGCTTAGGGCCCAGCGGCCCCTCCTACGAGCAGTACTTC.

The rearrangement uses TRBV28 and TRBJ1-2, with D possibly matching TRBD1 (5 bases). Germline CDR1 MDHEN, CDR2 SYDVKM. This CDR3 spans 13 amino acids. The V end lost 2 bases, the J end lost 4 bases, and 8 bases lay between the germline ends. CDR3 sequence reads: CASSLRQGYGYTF. DNA for the CDR3: TGTGCCAGCAGTTTAAGGCAGGGCTATGGCTACACCTTC.

This chain links TRBV13 with TRBJ2-1; 11 bases are a match to TRBD2. The CDR3 totals 15 residues. The germline V gene has CDR1 PRHDT and CDR2 FYEKMQ (reference sequence). Unmatched junction bases numbered 3, after V lost 5 bases and J lost 3 bases. The CDR3 nucleotides read TGTGCCAGCAGCCGGCTAGCGGGAGGCTACAATGAGCAGTTCTTC. Protein product: CASSRLAGGYNEQFF. Full variable domain (rest looked up from reference TRBV13 and TRBJ2-1): AAGVIQSPRHLIKEKRETATLKCYPIPRHDTVYWYQQGPGQDPQFLISFYEKMQSDKGSIPDRFSAQQFSDYHSELNMSSLELGDSALYFCASSRLAGGYNEQFFGPGTRLTVL.

V usage is TRBV6-1 and J usage is TRBJ2-2; TRBD1 agrees at 7 bases. The CDR3 consists of 15 residues. Germline lookup yields CDR1 MNHNS and CDR2 SASEGT. V trimming: 7 bases; J trimming: 6 bases; junction bases outside the gene matches: 11. The chain's CDR3 is CASTGKQGLAGELFF. The DNA for the CDR3 is TGTGCCAGCACGGGAAAACAGGGGCTGGCCGGGGAGCTGTTTTTT.

This chain links TRBV6-4 with TRBJ2-5, with D maybe TRBD1 (6 bases). TRBJ2-7 explains the end of the DNA better; the J call may be wrong. CDR1 is MRHNA and CDR2 is SNTAGT in the germline V gene. This CDR3 contains 15 residues. CDR3 bases: TGTGCCAGCAGTGACTCGTTGGGACATAGCTACGAGCAGTACTTC. This encodes CASSDSLGHSYEQYF.

This chain connects TRBV27 to TRBJ1-4, with D hard to call. Germline V gene lookup returns CDR1 MNHEY and CDR2 SMNVEV (reference sequence). This CDR3 spans 13 amino acids. The ends were cut back, 2 bases at V and 4 bases at J, with 5 bases in the middle. This CDR3 is CASSLSSNEKLFF. The CDR3 nucleotides read TGTGCCAGCAGTTTAAGCAGTAATGAAAAACTGTTTTTT.

V and J are TRBV9 and TRBJ2-5, with 7 bases aligning to TRBD2. The germline CDR1 and CDR2 sequences are SGDLS and YYNGEE. The CDR3 covers 14 residues. With 0 bases clipped from V and 9 bases from J, the junction kept 8 bases outside the gene matches. The CDR3 sequence: CASSVGAAREAQYF. CDR3 bases: TGTGCCAGCAGCGTAGGAGCGGCTCGGGAGGCCCAGTACTTC.

The rearrangement uses TRBV28 and TRBJ2-7; D is unclear. The CDR3 consists of 11 residues. Trimming took off 3 bases at V and 6 bases at J, with 6 bases between the two ends. Germline CDR1 and CDR2: MDHEN and SYDVKM. Here the CDR3 DNA reads TGTGCCAGCAGTTTTCAGGCCGAGCAGTACTTC. It is translated as CASSFQAEQYF.

The rearrangement links TRBV5-1 to TRBJ1-1; 8 bases match TRBD1. The CDR3 spans 15 residues. Trimming at V came to 4 bases and at J to 0 bases, leaving 5 bases not matched to a gene. Germline values: CDR1 SGHRS, CDR2 YFSETQ. The CDR3 region is CASSQGQAMNTEAFF. CDR3 nucleotide sequence: TGCGCCAGCAGCCAGGGACAGGCCATGAACACTGAAGCTTTCTTT.

The chain carries TRBV19 and TRBJ1-1; D not resolved. In germline, CDR1 is LNHDA, CDR2 SQIVND (reference sequence). The V end lost 1 base, the J end lost 4 bases, and 4 bases lay between the germline ends. The CDR3 is 12 residues long. The CDR3 bases are TGTGCCAGTAGTATAGCGGCCACTGAAGCTTTCTTT. It specifies CASSIAATEAFF.

This clone was seen a handful of times. CDR3 DNA sequence: TGCGCCAGCAGCCAAGAGGGCCCCTACAATGAGCAGTTCTTC. The encoded protein is CASSQEGPYNEQFF. The rearrangement joins TRBV4-1 to TRBJ2-1, with D hard to call. The germline V and J ends were trimmed by 0 bases and 2 bases, with 5 bases remaining between them. The length of the CDR3 is 14 residues. Germline loops: CDR1 MGHRA, CDR2 YSYEKL.

The CDR3 spells CAWSVGRATDTQYF. DNA for the CDR3: TGTGCCTGGAGTGTAGGCAGGGCCACAGATACGCAGTATTTT. The rearrangement joins TRBV30 to TRBJ2-3, with a possible D match to TRBD1 (5 bases). Trimming pared 0 bases from V and 2 bases from J, leaving 9 bases between. This CDR3 spans 14 amino acids. Germline assignment: CDR1 GTSNPN and CDR2 SVGIG (reference sequence).

The V and J genes are TRBV4-1 and TRBJ1-4; possibly TRBD1 for D (5 bases). V dropped 4 bases and J dropped 5 bases, with 5 bases sitting between them. CDR1 and CDR2 from the germline V gene are MGHRA and YSYEKL. This CDR3 has 12 amino acids. CDR3 amino acids: CASSRDNEKLFF. The CDR3 nucleotides are TGCGCCAGCAGCCGGGACAATGAAAAACTGTTTTTT.

The V call is TRBV19, the J call TRBJ2-7, with 9 bases identical to TRBD1. Trimming at V came to 10 bases and at J to 1 base, leaving 8 bases not matched to a gene. This CDR3 has 14 amino acids. CDR1 is LNHDA and CDR2 is SQIVND in the germline V gene (reference sequence). CDR3 coding DNA: TGTGCCACGGCTCCCGGGACAGGGTCCTACGAGCAGTACTTC. The encoded protein is CATAPGTGSYEQYF.

The gene calls are TRBV9 and TRBJ2-3; weak D call: TRBD1 (6 bases). Germline V CDR1 and CDR2: SGDLS, YYNGEE. The CDR3 covers 16 residues. Deletions cut 0 bases from V and 3 bases from J, with 14 bases between. CDR3 sequence reads: CASSVDGSGATDTQYF. CDR3 sequence (DNA): TGTGCCAGCAGCGTAGATGGGTCAGGGGCAACAGATACGCAGTATTTT.